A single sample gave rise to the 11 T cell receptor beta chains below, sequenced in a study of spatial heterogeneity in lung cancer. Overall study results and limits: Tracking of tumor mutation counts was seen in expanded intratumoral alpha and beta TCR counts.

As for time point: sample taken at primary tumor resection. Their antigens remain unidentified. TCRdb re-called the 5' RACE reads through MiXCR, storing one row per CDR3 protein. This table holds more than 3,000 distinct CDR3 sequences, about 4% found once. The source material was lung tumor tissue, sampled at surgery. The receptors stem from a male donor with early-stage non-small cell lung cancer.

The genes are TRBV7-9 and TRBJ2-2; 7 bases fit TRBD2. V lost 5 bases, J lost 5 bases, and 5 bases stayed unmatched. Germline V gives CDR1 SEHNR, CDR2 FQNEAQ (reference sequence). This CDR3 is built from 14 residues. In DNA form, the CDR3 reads TGTGCCAGCAGCCCGGTCGGGGGGACCGGGGAGCTGTTTTTT. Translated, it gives CASSPVGGTGELFF.

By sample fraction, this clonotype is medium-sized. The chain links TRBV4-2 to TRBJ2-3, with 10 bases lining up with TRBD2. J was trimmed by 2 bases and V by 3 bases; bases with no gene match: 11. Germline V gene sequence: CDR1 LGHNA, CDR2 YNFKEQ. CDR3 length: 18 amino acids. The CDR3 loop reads CASSQSLASGGYTDTQYF. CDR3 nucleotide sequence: TGTGCCAGCAGCCAGTCGTTGGCTAGCGGGGGCTACACAGATACGCAGTATTTT.

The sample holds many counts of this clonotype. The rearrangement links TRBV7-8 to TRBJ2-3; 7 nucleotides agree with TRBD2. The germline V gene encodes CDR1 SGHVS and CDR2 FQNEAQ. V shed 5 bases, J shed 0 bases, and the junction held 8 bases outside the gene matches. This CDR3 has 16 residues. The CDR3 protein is CASSRVGGISTDTQYF. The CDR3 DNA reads TGTGCCAGCAGCCGCGTGGGGGGGATTAGCACAGATACGCAGTATTTT. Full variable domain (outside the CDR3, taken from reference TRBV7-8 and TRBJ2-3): GAGVSQSPRYKVAKRGQDVALRCDPISGHVSLFWYQQALGQGPEFLTYFQNEAQLDKSGLPSDRFFAERPEGSVSTLKIQRTQQEDSAVYLCASSRVGGISTDTQYFGPGTRLTVL.

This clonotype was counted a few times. For the CDR3, the DNA is TGTGCCATCAGTAACCTCCTAGGGCAGGGCGGCGAAAAACTGTTTTTT. Protein product: CAISNLLGQGGEKLFF. The V and J genes are TRBV10-3 and TRBJ1-4, with D perhaps matching TRBD1 (5 bases). The length of the CDR3 is 16 residues. Looked up from germline, CDR1 is ENHRY and CDR2 is SYGVKD. Trimming removed 5 bases at V and 8 bases at J, with 21 bases between.

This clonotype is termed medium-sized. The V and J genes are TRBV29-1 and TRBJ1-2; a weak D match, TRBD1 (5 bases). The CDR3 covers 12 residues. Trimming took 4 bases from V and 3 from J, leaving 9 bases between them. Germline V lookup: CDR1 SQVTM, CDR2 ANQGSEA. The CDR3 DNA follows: TGCAGCGTTGTTCAGGGTGACTATGGCTACACCTTC. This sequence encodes CSVVQGDYGYTF.

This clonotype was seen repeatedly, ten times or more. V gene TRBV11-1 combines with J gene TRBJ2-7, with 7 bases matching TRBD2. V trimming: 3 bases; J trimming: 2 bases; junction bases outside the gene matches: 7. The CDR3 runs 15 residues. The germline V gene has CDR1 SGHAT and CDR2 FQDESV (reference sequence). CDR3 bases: TGTGCCAGCAGCTTTAAGCTAGCGGAACCCTACGAGCAGTACTTC. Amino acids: CASSFKLAEPYEQYF.

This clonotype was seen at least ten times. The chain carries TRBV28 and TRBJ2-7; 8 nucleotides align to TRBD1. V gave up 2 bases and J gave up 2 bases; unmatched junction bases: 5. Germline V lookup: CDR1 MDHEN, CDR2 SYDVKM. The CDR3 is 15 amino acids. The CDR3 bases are TGTGCCAGCAGTTTACTAGCGACAGGGGCCTACGAGCAGTACTTC. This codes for CASSLLATGAYEQYF.

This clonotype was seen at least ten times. CDR3 in amino acids: CASSQALAGGETQYF. CDR3 DNA: TGTGCCAGCAGCCAAGCACTAGCGGGAGGCGAGACCCAGTACTTC. This chain uses TRBV3-1 with TRBJ2-5; the match to TRBD2 covers 12 bases. J gave up 5 bases and V 1 base, and 2 bases lay outside the gene matches. CDR1 LGHDT and CDR2 YNNKEL come from the germline V gene (reference sequence). This CDR3 has 15 residues.

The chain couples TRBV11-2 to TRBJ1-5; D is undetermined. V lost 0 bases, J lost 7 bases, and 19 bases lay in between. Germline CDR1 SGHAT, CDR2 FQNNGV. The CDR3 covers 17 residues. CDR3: CASSLDRAITASQPQHF. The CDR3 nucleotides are TGTGCCAGCAGCTTAGATCGTGCTATAACAGCGAGCCAGCCCCAGCATTTT.

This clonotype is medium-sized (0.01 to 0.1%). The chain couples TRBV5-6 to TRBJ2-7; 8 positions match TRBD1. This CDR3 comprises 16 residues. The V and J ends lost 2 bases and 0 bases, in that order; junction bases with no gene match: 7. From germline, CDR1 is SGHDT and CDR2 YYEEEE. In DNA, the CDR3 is TGTGCCAGCAGCTTTTTCCGGGACAGGATCTCCTACGAGCAGTACTTC. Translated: CASSFFRDRISYEQYF.

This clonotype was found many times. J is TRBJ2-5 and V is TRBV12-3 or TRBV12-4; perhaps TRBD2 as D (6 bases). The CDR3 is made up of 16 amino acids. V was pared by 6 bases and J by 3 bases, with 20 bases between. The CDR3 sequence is CASSRIGGSIKETQYF. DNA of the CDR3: TGTGCCAGCAGCCGAATTGGGGGGTCCATTAAAGAGACCCAGTACTTC.